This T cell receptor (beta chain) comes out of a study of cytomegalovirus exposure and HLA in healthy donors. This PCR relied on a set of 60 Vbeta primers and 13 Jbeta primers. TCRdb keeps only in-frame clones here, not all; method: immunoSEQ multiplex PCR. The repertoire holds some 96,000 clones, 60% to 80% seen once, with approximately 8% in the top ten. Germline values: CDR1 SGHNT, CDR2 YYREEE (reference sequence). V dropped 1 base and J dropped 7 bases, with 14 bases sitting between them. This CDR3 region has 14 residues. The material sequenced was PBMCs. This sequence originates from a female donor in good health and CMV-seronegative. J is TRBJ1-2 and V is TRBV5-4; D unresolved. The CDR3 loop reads CASSLREGSGGYTF. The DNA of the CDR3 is TGTGCCAGCAGCTTGCGGGAGGGTTCGGGTGGCTACACCTTC.